This T cell receptor (beta chain) emerged from a study of blood T cell repertoires in COVID-19. The wider study: T cells, B-cell-depleted T cells, or PBMCs supplied cDNA or gDNA.

As processed by the authors: Researchers report that nucleated cell counts were estimated from reference gene primer amplification. The method was immunoSEQ multiplex PCR; TCRdb's version includes in-frame clones alone and lacks a portion of them. V, J and clone size are taken as reported in that table, and D and trimming were inferred from the DNA itself. This table has about 44,000 clones, over 75% appearing once. Trimming took off 5 bases at V and 1 base at J, with 8 bases between the two ends. Germline CDR1 and CDR2: MDHEN and SYDVKM. The CDR3 spans 13 residues. This TCR was recovered from a woman aged 40-49 years with acute or convalescent COVID-19. The specimen sequenced was peripheral blood. The chain is built from TRBV28 and TRBJ2-5; a possible D gene is TRBD1 (6 bases). CDR3 in DNA: TGTGCCAGCAGTAGGGGGACCCAAGAGACCCAGTACTTC. Encoded protein: CASSRGTQETQYF. The full variable domain, its missing parts supplied by reference TRBV28 and TRBJ2-5, is DVKVTQSSRYLVKRTGEKVFLECVQDMDHENMFWYRQDPGLGLRLIYFSYDVKMKEKGDIPEGYSVSREKKERFSLILESASTNQTSMYLCASSRGTQETQYFGPGTRLLVL.